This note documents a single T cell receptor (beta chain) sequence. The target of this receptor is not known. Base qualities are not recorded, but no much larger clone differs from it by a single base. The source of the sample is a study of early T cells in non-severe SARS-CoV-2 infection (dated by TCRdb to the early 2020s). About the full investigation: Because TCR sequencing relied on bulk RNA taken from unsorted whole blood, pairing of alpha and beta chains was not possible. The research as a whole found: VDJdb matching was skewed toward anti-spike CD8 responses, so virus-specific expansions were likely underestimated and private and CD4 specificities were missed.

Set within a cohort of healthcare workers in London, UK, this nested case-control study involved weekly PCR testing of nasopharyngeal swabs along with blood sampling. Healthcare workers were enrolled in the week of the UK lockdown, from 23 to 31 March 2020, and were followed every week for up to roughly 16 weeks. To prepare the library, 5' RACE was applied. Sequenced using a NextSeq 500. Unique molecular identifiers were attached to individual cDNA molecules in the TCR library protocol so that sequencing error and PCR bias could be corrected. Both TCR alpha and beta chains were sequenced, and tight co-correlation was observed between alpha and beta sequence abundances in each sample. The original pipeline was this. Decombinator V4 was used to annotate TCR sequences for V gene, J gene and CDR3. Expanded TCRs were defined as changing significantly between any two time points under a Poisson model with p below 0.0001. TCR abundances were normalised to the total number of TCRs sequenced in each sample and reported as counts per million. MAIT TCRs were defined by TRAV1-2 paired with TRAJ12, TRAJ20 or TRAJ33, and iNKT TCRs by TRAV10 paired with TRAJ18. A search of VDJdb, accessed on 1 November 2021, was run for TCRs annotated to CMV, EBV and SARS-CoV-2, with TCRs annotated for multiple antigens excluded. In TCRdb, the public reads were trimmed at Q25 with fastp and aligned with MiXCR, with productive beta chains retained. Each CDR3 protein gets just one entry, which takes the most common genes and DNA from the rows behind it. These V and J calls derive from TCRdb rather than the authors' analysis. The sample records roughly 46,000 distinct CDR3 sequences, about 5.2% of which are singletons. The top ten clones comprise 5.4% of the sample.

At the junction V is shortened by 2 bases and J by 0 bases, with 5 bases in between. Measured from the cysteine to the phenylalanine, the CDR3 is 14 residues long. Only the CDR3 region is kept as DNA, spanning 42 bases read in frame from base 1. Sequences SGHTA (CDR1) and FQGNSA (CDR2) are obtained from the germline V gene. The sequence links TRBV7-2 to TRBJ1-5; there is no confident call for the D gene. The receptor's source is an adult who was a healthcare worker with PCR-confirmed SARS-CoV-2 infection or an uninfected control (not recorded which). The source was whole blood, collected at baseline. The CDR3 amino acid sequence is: CASSLYDSNQPQHF. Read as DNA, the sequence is TGTGCCAGCAGCTTATACGATAGCAATCAGCCCCAGCATTTT.